Only one count was recorded for the clone carrying this T cell receptor beta chain. Its antigen remains unknown. This sample is drawn from a study of glioma-infiltrating T cells. Findings and limits, study-wide: Tissue and blood shared very few CDR3 sequences. Tissue-blood divergence was below expectation in non-neoplastic patients, above in gliomas.

The germline V gene has CDR1 MNHNY and CDR2 SVGAGI (reference sequence). This CDR3 region has 14 residues. Between the trimmed V and J ends, which lost 4 bases and 2 bases, there was a span of 10 bases. The iRepertoire nested amplicon-rescue multiplex PCR amplified TCR alpha and beta CDR3s from RNA. Tissue mRNA or PBMC total RNA, about 85-400 ng, went into one-step reverse transcription and amplification. TCRdb re-derived calls from the multiplex PCR reads in MiXCR, one entry per CDR3 protein. This repertoire shows a few thousand distinct CDR3 sequences, more than 25% found once; its top ten account for around 7.3%.

The chain joins TRBV6-6 to TRBJ2-3, with a tentative D call TRBD2 (6 bases). Sequencing was carried out using glioma tissue, nonneoplastic brain tissue, or PBMCs (not recorded which). The TCR sequence derives from a human donor with low-grade glioma or glioblastoma, undergoing nonglioma brain surgery, or in good health (not recorded which). The CDR3 loop reads CASSSGLLTDTQYF. DNA of the CDR3: TGTGCCAGCAGTTCGGGACTCCTCACAGATACGCAGTATTTT.